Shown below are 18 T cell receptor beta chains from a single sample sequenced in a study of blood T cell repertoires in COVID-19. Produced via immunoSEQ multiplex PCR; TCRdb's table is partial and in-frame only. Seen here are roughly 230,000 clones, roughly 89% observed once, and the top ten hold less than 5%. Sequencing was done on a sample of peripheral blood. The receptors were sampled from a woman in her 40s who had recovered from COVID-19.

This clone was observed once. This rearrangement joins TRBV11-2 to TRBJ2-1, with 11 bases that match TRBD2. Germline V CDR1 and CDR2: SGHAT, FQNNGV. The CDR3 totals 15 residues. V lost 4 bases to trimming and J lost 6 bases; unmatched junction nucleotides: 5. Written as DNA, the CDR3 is TGTGCCAGCAGCTCGCTAGCGGGGGGACCCAATGAGCAGTTCTTC. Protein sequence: CASSSLAGGPNEQFF.

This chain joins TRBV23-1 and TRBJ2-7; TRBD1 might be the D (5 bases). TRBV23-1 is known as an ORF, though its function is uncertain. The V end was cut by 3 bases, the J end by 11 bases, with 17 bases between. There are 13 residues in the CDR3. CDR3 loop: CASSHGAASPKYF. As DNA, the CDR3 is TGCGCCAGCAGTCATGGGGCAGCTTCTCCTAAGTACTTC.

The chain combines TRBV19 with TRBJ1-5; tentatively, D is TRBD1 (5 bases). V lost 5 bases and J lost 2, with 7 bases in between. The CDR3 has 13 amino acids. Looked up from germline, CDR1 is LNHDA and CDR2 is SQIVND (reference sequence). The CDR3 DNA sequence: TGTGCCAGTAGTCAGACAGGCAATCAGCCCCAGCATTTT. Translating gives CASSQTGNQPQHF. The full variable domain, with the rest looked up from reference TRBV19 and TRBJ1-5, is DGGITQSPKYLFRKEGQNVTLSCEQNLNHDAMYWYRQDPGQGLRLIYYSQIVNDFQKGDIAEGYSVSREKKESFPLTVTSAQKNPTAFYLCASSQTGNQPQHFGDGTRLSIL.

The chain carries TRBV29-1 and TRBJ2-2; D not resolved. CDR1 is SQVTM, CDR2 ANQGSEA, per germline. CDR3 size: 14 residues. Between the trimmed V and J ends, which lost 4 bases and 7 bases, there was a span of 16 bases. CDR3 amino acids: CSVASSLVSGELFF. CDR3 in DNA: TGCAGCGTTGCGTCGTCTCTAGTGAGCGGGGAGCTGTTTTTT.

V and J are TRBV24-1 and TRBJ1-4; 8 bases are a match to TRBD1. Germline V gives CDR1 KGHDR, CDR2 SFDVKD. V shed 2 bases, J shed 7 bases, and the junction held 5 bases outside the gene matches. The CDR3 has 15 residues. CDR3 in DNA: TGTGCCACCAGTGATTCGTCAGGGGGCGGTGAAAAACTGTTTTTT. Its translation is CATSDSSGGGEKLFF.

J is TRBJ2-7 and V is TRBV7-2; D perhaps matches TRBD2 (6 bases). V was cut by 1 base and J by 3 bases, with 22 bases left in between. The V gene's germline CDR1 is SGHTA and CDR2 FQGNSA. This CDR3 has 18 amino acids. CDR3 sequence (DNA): TGTGCCAGCAGCTTAGGATTGTCAGGGCGGGGATGGGGCTACGAGCAGTACTTC. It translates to CASSLGLSGRGWGYEQYF.

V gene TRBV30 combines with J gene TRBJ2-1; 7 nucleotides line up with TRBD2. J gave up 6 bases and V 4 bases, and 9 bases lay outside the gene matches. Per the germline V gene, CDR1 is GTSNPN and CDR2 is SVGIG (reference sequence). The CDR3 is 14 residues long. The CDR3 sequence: CAWNPTSHGNEQFF. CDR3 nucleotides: TGTGCCTGGAACCCGACTAGCCATGGCAATGAGCAGTTCTTC. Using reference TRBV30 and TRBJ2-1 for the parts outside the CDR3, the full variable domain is SQTIHQWPATLVQPVGSPLSLECTVEGTSNPNLYWYRQAAGRGLQLLFYSVGIGQISSEVPQNLSASRPQDRQFILSSKKLLLSDSGFYLCAWNPTSHGNEQFFGPGTRLTVL.

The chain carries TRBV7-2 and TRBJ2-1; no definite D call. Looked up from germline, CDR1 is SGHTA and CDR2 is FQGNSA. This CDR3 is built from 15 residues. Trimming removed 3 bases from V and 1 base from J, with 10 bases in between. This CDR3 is CASSFNGYSYNEQFF. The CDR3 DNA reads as TGTGCCAGCAGCTTTAACGGGTATTCCTACAATGAGCAGTTCTTC.

Written as DNA, the CDR3 is TGTGCCAGCAGTGACGGGCGACAGTCGTTCCAAGAGACCCAGTACTTC. This gives the protein CASSDGRQSFQETQYF. The chain combines TRBV2 with TRBJ2-5, with D possibly TRBD1 on 5 matching bases. Germline V gene sequence: CDR1 SNHLY, CDR2 FYNNEI. This CDR3 is 16 amino acids long. Deletions cut 3 bases from V and 1 base from J, with 15 bases between.

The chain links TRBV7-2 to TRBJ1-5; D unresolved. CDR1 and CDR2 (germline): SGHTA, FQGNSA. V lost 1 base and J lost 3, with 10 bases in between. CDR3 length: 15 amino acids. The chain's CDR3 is CASSLVAGSNQPQHF. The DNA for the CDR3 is TGTGCCAGCAGCTTAGTTGCGGGTTCCAATCAGCCCCAGCATTTT. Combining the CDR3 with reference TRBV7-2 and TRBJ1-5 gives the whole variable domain GAGVSQSPSNKVTEKGKDVELRCDPISGHTALYWYRQSLGQGLEFLIYFQGNSAPDKSGLPSDRFSAERTGGSVSTLTIQRTQQEDSAVYLCASSLVAGSNQPQHFGDGTRLSIL.

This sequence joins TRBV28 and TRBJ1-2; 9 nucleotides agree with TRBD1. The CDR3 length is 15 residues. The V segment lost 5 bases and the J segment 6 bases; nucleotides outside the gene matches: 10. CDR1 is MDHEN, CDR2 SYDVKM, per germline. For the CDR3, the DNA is TGTGCCAGCAGTCCCCCACCGGGACAGGGTAATGGCTACACCTTC. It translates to CASSPPPGQGNGYTF.

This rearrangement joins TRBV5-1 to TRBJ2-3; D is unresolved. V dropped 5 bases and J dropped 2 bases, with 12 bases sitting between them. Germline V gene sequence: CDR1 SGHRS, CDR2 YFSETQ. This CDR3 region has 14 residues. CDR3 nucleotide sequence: TGCGCCAGCAGTCCACCTAGACCCACAGATACGCAGTATTTT. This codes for CASSPPRPTDTQYF.

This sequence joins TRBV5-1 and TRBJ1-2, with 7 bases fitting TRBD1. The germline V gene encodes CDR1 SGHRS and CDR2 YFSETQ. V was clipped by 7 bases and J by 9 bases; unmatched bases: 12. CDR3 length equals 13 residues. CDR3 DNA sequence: TGCGCCAGCGGTGTCGGGACAGAAAATAGCTACACCTTC. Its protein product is CASGVGTENSYTF.

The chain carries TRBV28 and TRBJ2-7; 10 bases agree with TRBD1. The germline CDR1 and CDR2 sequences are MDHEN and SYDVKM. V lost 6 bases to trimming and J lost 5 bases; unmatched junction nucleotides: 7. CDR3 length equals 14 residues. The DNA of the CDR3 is TGTGCCAGCAGCACTGGGACAGGGGTCCACGAGCAGTACTTC. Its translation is CASSTGTGVHEQYF.

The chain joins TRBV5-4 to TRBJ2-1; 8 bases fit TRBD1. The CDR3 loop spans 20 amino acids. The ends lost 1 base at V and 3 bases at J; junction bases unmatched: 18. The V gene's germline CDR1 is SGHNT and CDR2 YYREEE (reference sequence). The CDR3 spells CASSLPPPTPGQALYNEQFF. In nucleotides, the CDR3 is TGTGCCAGCAGCTTGCCCCCCCCTACCCCGGGACAGGCGCTCTACAATGAGCAGTTCTTC.

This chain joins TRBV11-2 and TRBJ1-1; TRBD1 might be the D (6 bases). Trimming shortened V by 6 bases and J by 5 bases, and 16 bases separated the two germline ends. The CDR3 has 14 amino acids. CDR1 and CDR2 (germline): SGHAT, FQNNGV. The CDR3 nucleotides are TGTGCCAGCAGTCGTGGGGACATAATAACTGAAGCTTTCTTT. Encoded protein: CASSRGDIITEAFF. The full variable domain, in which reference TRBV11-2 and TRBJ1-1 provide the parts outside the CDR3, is EAGVAQSPRYKIIEKRQSVAFWCNPISGHATLYWYQQILGQGPKLLIQFQNNGVVDDSQLPKDRFSAERLKGVDSTLKIQPAKLEDSAVYLCASSRGDIITEAFFGQGTRLTVV.

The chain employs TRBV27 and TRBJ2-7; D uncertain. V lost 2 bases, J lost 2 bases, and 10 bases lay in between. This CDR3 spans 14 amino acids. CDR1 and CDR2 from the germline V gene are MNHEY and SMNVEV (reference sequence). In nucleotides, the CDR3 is TGTGCCAGCAGTTTAAGGCAGGCCCCCTACGAGCAGTACTTC. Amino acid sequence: CASSLRQAPYEQYF.

The chain's CDR3 is CASSQVGEGYTGELFF. CDR3 nucleotide sequence: TGTGCCAGCAGCCAAGTCGGGGAGGGGTACACCGGGGAGCTGTTTTTT. V usage is TRBV3-1 (or the pseudogene TRBV3-2) and J usage is TRBJ2-2; 7 nucleotides agree with TRBD2. V was pared by 1 base and J by 3 bases, with 5 bases of the junction left unmatched. The CDR3 runs to 16 residues. CDR1 is LGHDT and CDR2 is YNNKEL in the germline V gene (reference sequence).